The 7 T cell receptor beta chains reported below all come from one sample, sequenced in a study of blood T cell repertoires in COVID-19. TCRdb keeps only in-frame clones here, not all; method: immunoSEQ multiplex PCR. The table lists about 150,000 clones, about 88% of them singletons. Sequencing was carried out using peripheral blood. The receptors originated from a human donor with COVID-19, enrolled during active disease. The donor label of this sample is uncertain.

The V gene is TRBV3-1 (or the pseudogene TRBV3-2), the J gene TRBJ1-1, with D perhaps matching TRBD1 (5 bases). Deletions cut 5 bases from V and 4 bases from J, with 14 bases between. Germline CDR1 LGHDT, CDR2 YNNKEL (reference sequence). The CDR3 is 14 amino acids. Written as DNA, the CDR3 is TGTGCCAGCAGCGCCCCGACGGGGGGCACTGAAGCTTTCTTT. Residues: CASSAPTGGTEAFF.

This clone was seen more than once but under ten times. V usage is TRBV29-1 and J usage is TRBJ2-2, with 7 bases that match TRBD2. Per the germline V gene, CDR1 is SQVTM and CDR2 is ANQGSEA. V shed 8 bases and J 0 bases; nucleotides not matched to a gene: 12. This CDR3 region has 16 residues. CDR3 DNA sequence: TGCAGCCTCCGGAGAGCTCTAGCGGCGAACACCGGGGAGCTGTTTTTT. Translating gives CSLRRALAANTGELFF.

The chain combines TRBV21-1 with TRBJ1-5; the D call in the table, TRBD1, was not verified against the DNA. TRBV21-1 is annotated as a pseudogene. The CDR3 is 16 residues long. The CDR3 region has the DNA TGTGCCAGCAGCAAAGGAAGGGGTCCTAGCAATCAGCCCCAGCATTTT. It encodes CASSKGRGPSNQPQHF.

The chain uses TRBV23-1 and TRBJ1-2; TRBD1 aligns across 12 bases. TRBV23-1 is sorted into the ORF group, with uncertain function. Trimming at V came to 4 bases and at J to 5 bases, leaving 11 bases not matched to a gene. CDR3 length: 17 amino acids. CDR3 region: CASSPFPGQGARYGYTF. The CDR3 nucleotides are TGCGCCAGCAGTCCATTTCCGGGACAGGGGGCAAGGTATGGCTACACCTTC.

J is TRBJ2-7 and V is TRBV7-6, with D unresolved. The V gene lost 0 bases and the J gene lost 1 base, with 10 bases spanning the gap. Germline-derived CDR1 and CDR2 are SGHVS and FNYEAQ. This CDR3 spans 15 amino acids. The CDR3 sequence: CASSLATTRSYEQYF. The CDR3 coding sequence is TGTGCCAGCAGCTTAGCTACTACCCGGTCCTACGAGCAGTACTTC.

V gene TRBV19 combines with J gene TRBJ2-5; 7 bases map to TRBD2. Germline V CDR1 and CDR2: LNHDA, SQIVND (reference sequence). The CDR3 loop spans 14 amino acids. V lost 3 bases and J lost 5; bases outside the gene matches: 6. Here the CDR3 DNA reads TGTGCCAGTAGTATCTCACCCGGGGGGGAGACCCAGTACTTC. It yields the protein CASSISPGGETQYF.

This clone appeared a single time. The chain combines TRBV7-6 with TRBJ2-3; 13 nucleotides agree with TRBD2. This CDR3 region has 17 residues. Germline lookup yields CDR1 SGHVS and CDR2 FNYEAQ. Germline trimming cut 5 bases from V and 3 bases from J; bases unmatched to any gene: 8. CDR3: CASSLRGTSGATDTQYF. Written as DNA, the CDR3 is TGTGCCAGCAGCCTTAGGGGGACTAGCGGGGCAACAGATACGCAGTATTTT.